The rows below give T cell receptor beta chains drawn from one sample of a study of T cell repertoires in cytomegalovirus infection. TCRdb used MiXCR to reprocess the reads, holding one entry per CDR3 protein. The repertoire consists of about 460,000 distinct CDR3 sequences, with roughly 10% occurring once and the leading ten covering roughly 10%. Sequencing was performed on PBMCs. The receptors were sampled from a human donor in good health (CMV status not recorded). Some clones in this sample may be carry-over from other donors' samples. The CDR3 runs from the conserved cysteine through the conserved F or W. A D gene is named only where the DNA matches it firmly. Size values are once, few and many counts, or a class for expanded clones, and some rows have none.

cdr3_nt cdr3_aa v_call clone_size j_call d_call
TGTGCCTGGAGTGCCCGAGGGCCCAATGAGCAGTTCTTC CAWSARGPNEQFF TRBV30 - TRBJ2-1 -
TGTGCCAGTACGGAAGGGGACGGTACGACCCAGTACTTC CASTEGDGTTQYF TRBV15 few TRBJ2-5 -
TGTGCCATCAGTGAGATTGGGGACACCCACCCTAATGAAAAACTGTTTTTT CAISEIGDTHPNEKLFF TRBV10-3 few TRBJ1-4 -
TGCAGCACCACCGACAGGGCAAGCTCCTACGAGCAGTACTTC CSTTDRASSYEQYF TRBV29-1 few TRBJ2-7 TRBD1
TGTGCCAGCAGCTTGAGGAGCTTCACCTCCTACGAGCAGTACTTC CASSLRSFTSYEQYF TRBV5-6 few TRBJ2-7 -
TGCAGTGCTAGAGACTGGTACGAGCAGTACTTC CSARDWYEQYF TRBV20-1 - TRBJ2-7 -
TGTGCCAGCGCGAGCGGGAGTACGAACGGGGAGCTGTTTTTT CASASGSTNGELFF TRBV7-3 - TRBJ2-2 TRBD2
TGTGCCAGCAGCTCAACAGGGCGGGTAGTCTACGAGCAGTACTTC CASSSTGRVVYEQYF TRBV7-9 many TRBJ2-7 -
TGTGCCAGCAGGCCCTCAGGGTCTGCTAATGAAAAACTGTTTTTT CASRPSGSANEKLFF TRBV6-6 many TRBJ1-4 -
TGTGCCAGCAGCCCCCCTTCTAGATACAATGAGCAGTTCTTC CASSPPSRYNEQFF TRBV7-2 many TRBJ2-1 -
TGTGCCAGCAGCTTGGCCGCCGGGACTTCAGGATACGAGCAGTACTTC CASSLAAGTSGYEQYF TRBV5-5 many TRBJ2-7 -
TGTGCCAGCAGCCAAGAAAATTTTCCGGGAGAGACCTACGAGCAGTACTTC CASSQENFPGETYEQYF TRBV14 many TRBJ2-7 -
TGTGCCAGCAATACCCTGGAGATAGCGGGGCCGACCTACGAGCAGTACTTC CASNTLEIAGPTYEQYF TRBV28 many TRBJ2-7 TRBD2
TGTGCCAGCAGCGTAGCAGGGGCTCGGGGCAATGAGCAGTTCTTC CASSVAGARGNEQFF TRBV9 few TRBJ2-1 -
TGTGCCAGCAGACGAAGCGGACTGGCGAACACCGGGGAGCTGTTTTTT CASRRSGLANTGELFF TRBV28 many TRBJ2-2 -
TGCGCCAGCAGCCAACGCGTCGTAGCCAAAAACATTCAGTACTTC CASSQRVVAKNIQYF TRBV4-1 - TRBJ2-4 -
TGTGCCAGCAGCTTAGTGTCAGGACAGGGCCTCCAGGGCGAGCAGTACTTC CASSLVSGQGLQGEQYF TRBV7-6 many TRBJ2-7 TRBD1
TGTGCCAGCACCATGCTGGGGGGCGCCGAGCAGTACTTC CASTMLGGAEQYF TRBV5-5 many TRBJ2-7 -
TGTGCCAGCAGCTTCAGCACAGTCCCCAACACTGAAGCTTTCTTT CASSFSTVPNTEAFF TRBV5-5 few TRBJ1-1 -
TGTGCCAGCTCAGAGGGAAATAGGGTTTCGGATACTGAAGCTTTCTTT CASSEGNRVSDTEAFF TRBV18 - TRBJ1-1 -
TGTGCCAGCAGCGTAGGAAATGGACAGAACACTGAAGCTTTCTTT CASSVGNGQNTEAFF TRBV9 many TRBJ1-1 -
TGTGCCAGCAGCCAAGGGGCAACCGGGACAGGGGGCTACGAGCAGTACTTC CASSQGATGTGGYEQYF TRBV28 many TRBJ2-7 TRBD1
TGTGCCAGCAGCCCGGGACAGGGGTACGGAAACACCATATATTTT CASSPGQGYGNTIYF TRBV12-3/TRBV12-4 few TRBJ1-3 TRBD1
TGTGCCAGCAGTTCCCCTAGGACAGGTGAAGAGACCCAGTACTTC CASSSPRTGEETQYF TRBV12-3/TRBV12-4 many TRBJ2-5 TRBD1
TGTGCCAGCAGCCTGAACAGGGAAGTCATTCAGTACTTC CASSLNREVIQYF TRBV7-2 - TRBJ2-4 -
TGTGCCAGTACCATGCCAGGGAATCAGCCCCAGCATTTT CASTMPGNQPQHF TRBV19 many TRBJ1-5 -
TGTGCCAGCAGCCAAGAATGGACTAGCGGGAACTCCTACGAGCAGTACTTC CASSQEWTSGNSYEQYF TRBV3-1 many TRBJ2-7 TRBD2
TGTGCCAGCAGCCATTGGGGAGGTACGCAGTATTTT CASSHWGGTQYF TRBV4-1 - TRBJ2-3 -
TGTGCCAGCAGCGGACCCCGGATCGTTTCTATTCACACAGATACGCAGTATTTT CASSGPRIVSIHTDTQYF TRBV9 - TRBJ2-3 -
TGCGCCAGCAGCTCCGGGTCAGGGGGATCCTATGGCTACACCTTC CASSSGSGGSYGYTF TRBV5-1 - TRBJ1-2 TRBD1
TGTGCCAGCAGTCGAGAGACAGGGCCAACTTTCTTT CASSRETGPTFF TRBV2 many TRBJ1-1 TRBD1
TGCAGTGCTAGAGATCCCACTAGGAACACCTACGAGCAGTACTTC CSARDPTRNTYEQYF TRBV20-1 many TRBJ2-7 -
TGTGCCACCAGCAGAGCCGGGACAGGCGCCTACGAGCAGTACTTC CATSRAGTGAYEQYF TRBV15 once TRBJ2-7 TRBD1
TGTGCCAGCAGTTTCACAGGGAGGGATCAGCCCCAGCATTTT CASSFTGRDQPQHF TRBV12-3/TRBV12-4 many TRBJ1-5 -
TGTGCCAGCAGGCGCAGAGTGGAAGATACGCAGTATTTT CASRRRVEDTQYF TRBV6-1 many TRBJ2-3 -
TGCAGTGCTGGGGACACCTATGGCTACACCTTC CSAGDTYGYTF TRBV20-1 - TRBJ1-2 -
TGTGCCAGCAGCATCCAGGGGGCTGCTAACTATGGCTACACCTTC CASSIQGAANYGYTF TRBV7-9 many TRBJ1-2 TRBD1
TGTGCCAGTATGCTCCGGTGGACAGGGTCTAATCAGCCCCAGCATTTT CASMLRWTGSNQPQHF TRBV19 few TRBJ1-5 TRBD1
TGCAGTGCTAGCGGGAGAGGGGTGGGGGAGACCCAGTACTTC CSASGRGVGETQYF TRBV20-1 - TRBJ2-5 -
TGTGCCAGCAGTTCAACTCGGGACAGGCCTTTCCGGGAGCAGTACTTC CASSSTRDRPFREQYF TRBV7-2 many TRBJ2-7 TRBD1
TGTGCCAGCCTTCAAGATCTAGCGGGGCGGGAGACCCAGTACTTC CASLQDLAGRETQYF TRBV28 many TRBJ2-5 TRBD2